These 15 T cell receptor beta chains were sequenced from one sample in a study of Ad26.COV2.S vaccination and SARS-CoV-2 variants. Treatment described: roughly 19 received Ad26.COV2.S at low or high dose, single or two shots; 5 received placebo; per-sample allocation not given. Material that was analyzed had been drawn on day 63 after the first vaccine or placebo injection. Assay used: immunoSEQ multiplex PCR; TCRdb lists only in-frame clones, some missing. Found here are 350,000 to 400,000 clones, less than 90% of them singletons; the top ten hold under 4%. This sample comprised peripheral blood, obtained in a trial of Ad26.COV2.S vaccine versus placebo. The receptor set was obtained from a person aged 18 to 65 who received the Ad26.COV2.S COVID-19 vaccine or a placebo.

The chain joins TRBV10-3 to TRBJ1-1, with D uncertain. The V end lost 3 bases, the J end lost 4 bases, and 6 bases lay between the germline ends. The CDR3 has 12 amino acids. Germline CDR1 ENHRY, CDR2 SYGVKD. Here the CDR3 DNA reads TGTGCCATCAGTGAAGGAGTCACTGAAGCTTTCTTT. This codes for CAISEGVTEAFF.

The gene calls are TRBV7-2 and TRBJ1-1, with 9 bases that match TRBD1. There are 15 residues in the CDR3. Trimming at V came to 1 base and at J to 3 bases, leaving 3 bases not matched to a gene. Looked up from germline, CDR1 is SGHTA and CDR2 is FQGNSA. This CDR3 reads CASSLGGTGYTEAFF. In nucleotides, the CDR3 is TGTGCCAGCAGCTTAGGCGGGACAGGGTACACTGAAGCTTTCTTT.

The chain joins TRBV19 to TRBJ1-1, with no clear D. V lost 3 bases and J lost 0, with 8 bases in between. Germline V gene data show CDR1 as LNHDA and CDR2 as SQIVND (reference sequence). The CDR3 is made up of 14 amino acids. The CDR3 region has the DNA TGTGCCAGTAGTATTCTGGGAATGAACACTGAAGCTTTCTTT. This gives the protein CASSILGMNTEAFF.

The gene calls are TRBV7-2 and TRBJ2-3; weak D call: TRBD1 (6 bases). CDR3 size: 15 residues. Germline CDR1 is SGHTA and CDR2 is FQGNSA. V dropped 5 bases and J dropped 6 bases, with 18 bases sitting between them. The CDR3 spells CASSPSTSGADTQYF. CDR3 sequence (DNA): TGTGCCAGCAGCCCTTCGACCTCAGGGGCCGATACGCAGTATTTT. Based on the CDR3 plus reference TRBV7-2 and TRBJ2-3, the full variable domain is GAGVSQSPSNKVTEKGKDVELRCDPISGHTALYWYRQSLGQGLEFLIYFQGNSAPDKSGLPSDRFSAERTGGSVSTLTIQRTQQEDSAVYLCASSPSTSGADTQYFGPGTRLTVL.

This rearrangement joins TRBV19 to TRBJ1-2; TRBD1 aligns across 7 bases. Germline-derived CDR1 and CDR2 are LNHDA and SQIVND (reference sequence). V shed 0 bases and J 8 bases; nucleotides not matched to a gene: 6. The CDR3 contains 14 residues. The CDR3 loop is CASSIDPRTGGYTF. Written as DNA, the CDR3 is TGTGCCAGTAGTATAGATCCCCGGACAGGCGGCTACACCTTC.

The CDR3 loop is CASSPQAGNTIYF. The CDR3 DNA follows: TGTGCCAGCAGTCCCCAGGCTGGAAACACCATATATTTT. The chain carries TRBV6-5 and TRBJ1-3; no definite D call. This CDR3 has 13 residues. V was clipped by 5 bases and J by 2 bases, with 7 bases between them. Germline V gene sequence: CDR1 MNHEY, CDR2 SVGAGI.

The chain combines TRBV4-1 with TRBJ2-3; a weak D match, TRBD2 (6 bases). The ends were cut back, 0 bases at V and 10 bases at J, with 11 bases in the middle. The CDR3 contains 13 residues. Germline-derived CDR1 and CDR2 are MGHRA and YSYEKL. The CDR3 DNA reads TGCGCCAGCAGCCAAGATTATCCTAGCGCGCAGTATTTT. Amino acids: CASSQDYPSAQYF.

The CDR3 coding sequence is TGCGCCAGCAGCCAAGGACCCCTAGAGGATACGCAGTATTTT. Translated, it gives CASSQGPLEDTQYF. The chain couples TRBV4-3 to TRBJ2-3; no reliable D call. V gave up 1 base and J gave up 6 bases, with 11 bases separating them. Germline V CDR1 and CDR2: LGHNA, YSLEER. The CDR3 is made up of 14 amino acids.

The CDR3 region is CASSSGGLALKSGANVLTF. DNA of the CDR3: TGTGCCAGCAGCTCCGGGGGTCTAGCTCTCAAATCTGGGGCCAACGTCCTGACTTTC. The chain joins TRBV7-9 to TRBJ2-6; weak D call: TRBD2 (6 bases). Germline CDR1 and CDR2: SEHNR and FQNEAQ (reference sequence). This CDR3 spans 19 amino acids. The V and J ends lost 4 bases and 1 base respectively, with 20 bases between them.

This rearrangement joins TRBV6-2 or TRBV6-3 to TRBJ2-1; perhaps TRBD1 as D (5 bases). Trimming removed 2 bases from V and 6 bases from J, with 11 bases in between. Germline V gives CDR1 MNHEY, CDR2 SVGEGT. The CDR3 totals 14 residues. The CDR3, as DNA: TGTGCCAGCAGTTACGGACATCTGGGCAATGAGCAGTTCTTC. It yields the protein CASSYGHLGNEQFF.

Note on this clone: This sample includes further DNA sequences coding for the same CDR3. V gene TRBV3-1 (or the pseudogene TRBV3-2) combines with J gene TRBJ2-3, with 8 bases that match TRBD2. There are 15 residues in the CDR3. The J segment lost 2 bases and the V segment lost 2 bases, leaving 3 bases of the junction unmatched. In germline, CDR1 is LGHDT, CDR2 YNNKEL (reference sequence). As DNA, the CDR3 is TGTGCCAGCAGCCAACGCGGGGGGTCCACAGATACGCAGTATTTT. Residues: CASSQRGGSTDTQYF.

The genes are TRBV6-5 and TRBJ2-3, with TRBD1 matching over 8 bases. Unmatched junction bases numbered 5, after V lost 5 bases and J lost 10 bases. Germline CDR1 MNHEY, CDR2 SVGAGI. The CDR3 runs 12 residues. The CDR3 sequence is CASSPTGDAQYF. The CDR3 DNA follows: TGTGCCAGCAGTCCGACAGGGGATGCGCAGTATTTT.

The table lists this clone with a count of one. For the CDR3, the DNA is TGTGCCAGCAGCTTGATTCGGTTCCAGGTCCACAATGAGCAGTTCTTC. Residues: CASSLIRFQVHNEQFF. The gene calls are TRBV7-8 and TRBJ2-1; D uncertain. V was shortened by 3 bases and J by 5 bases, with 17 bases between the two germline ends. The CDR3 sequence is 16 residues long. The germline V gene has CDR1 SGHVS and CDR2 FQNEAQ.

This chain joins TRBV6-1 and TRBJ2-5; D is possibly TRBD2 (6 bases). The germline V gene encodes CDR1 MNHNS and CDR2 SASEGT. With 2 bases removed from V and 4 bases from J, the gap between germline ends came to 17 bases. The CDR3 runs to 16 residues. CDR3 sequence reads: CASSETPYLGGETQYF. The CDR3 DNA reads as TGTGCCAGCAGTGAAACACCCTATCTGGGGGGAGAGACCCAGTACTTC.

V is TRBV2 and J is TRBJ2-2, with 11 positions matching TRBD2. CDR3 size: 15 residues. J gave up 3 bases and V 8 bases, and 5 bases lay outside the gene matches. The germline V gene has CDR1 SNHLY and CDR2 FYNNEI. The CDR3 DNA is TGTGCCAGCGTACGACTAGCGGGGTACACCGGGGAGCTGTTTTTT. The encoded protein is CASVRLAGYTGELFF. Drawing the rest from reference TRBV2 and TRBJ2-2, the complete variable domain is EPEVTQTPSHQVTQMGQEVILRCVPISNHLYFYWYRQILGQKVEFLVSFYNNEISEKSEIFDDQFSVERPDGSNFTLKIRSTKLEDSAMYFCASVRLAGYTGELFFGEGSRLTVL.